The source of this T cell receptor beta chain is a study of blood T cell repertoires in COVID-19 (dated by TCRdb to the early 2020s). With respect to the entire study: Samples covering the acute and convalescent phases of COVID-19 were provided by collaborators in the United States, Italy and Spain. The material from the prospective study consisted of cDNA or gDNA derived from T cells, B-cell-depleted T cells, or PBMCs. Subjects who had been exposed to COVID-19, were actively infected with it, or had recovered from it provided the deeply sampled blood TCRbeta repertoires that made up the dataset. The repertoires were released in a freely available public database intended as a resource for research on the immune response to SARS-CoV-2. The samples were drawn from the first 160 participants of the ongoing ImmuneRACE study and from 1,254 subjects provided by 6 global collaborators. A de-identified subject ID, COVID-19 status, age in years and sex were almost always included in the sample metadata. Where available, HLA class I and class II types were taken from metadata supplied by the sample provider and were not determined by assay-based typing.

The immunoSEQ Assay, a bias-controlled multiplex PCR, was used to amplify TCRbeta CDR3 regions from genomic DNA. As for the original processing: The number of nucleated cells in each sample was estimated from the amplification of reference gene primers within the assay. To quantify the absolute abundance of each unique TCRbeta CDR3 rearrangement, sequence reads were collapsed and filtered. For each sample, productive Simpson clonality was calculated by taking the square root of Simpson's diversity index across productive rearrangements. TCRdb limited this immuneACCESS table to in-frame rearrangements with V and J called. A share of clones is missing; checked studies link under half to unresolved V genes, and the rest is unexplained. The D gene and trimming were derived from the DNA, and the V and J assignments and clone size from that table. In this sample the table shows 250,000 or so clones, 80% to 90% of which occur a single time. The top ten constitute over 1.5% of the sample.

As concerns this clone: This clone's antigen is unknown. Base qualities are not at hand, and no much larger clone is one base apart.

On the study overall, not on this receptor specifically: Clinical and demographic metadata were provided uncurated, with the amount varying by source and participant.

Participants in the prospective study were aged about 18 to 100 years, lived in about two dozen United States geographic areas, and enrolled through a virtual design. In the prospective study, participants were assigned to cohorts based on the clinical history participants reported in a screening survey and a study questionnaire. Recovered participants in ImmuneRACE Cohort 3 were defined by two consecutive negative NP/OP PCR tests, clearance by a healthcare professional, or resolution of symptoms. Mobile phlebotomists in the prospective study collected whole blood, serum and a nasopharyngeal or oropharyngeal swab from every participant. Over a roughly two-month period, participants in the prospective study had the option of providing additional blood draws and questionnaires. Blood samples from the prospective study were shipped frozen or at room temperature prior to DNA extraction. Including cysteine and phenylalanine, the CDR3 has 11 amino acids. Only the CDR3 DNA stays, 33 bases, in frame from base 1. From a lookup of the germline V gene, CDR1 and CDR2 are SNHLY and FYNNEI. Cut back by 3 bases and 9 bases, the V and J ends lie 6 bases apart.

Input material: PBMCs or T cells enriched from blood (not recorded which). The sequence was obtained from a woman in her fifties or sixties who had recovered from COVID-19. Recombination joined TRBV2 with TRBJ2-1; the D gene identity is not certain. The CDR3 region has the sequence CASSDRSEQFF. The bases are TGTGCCAGCAGTGATAGGAGTGAGCAGTTCTTC.